The rows below give T cell receptor beta chains drawn from one sample of a study of CD8+ T cells in alopecia areata. Clones were sequenced by immunoSEQ multiplex PCR, and TCRdb holds only the in-frame ones, with some missing. The repertoire has 200,000 or so clones, around 43% of them found once; the top ten carry roughly 2.6%. The sample consisted of CD4+ T cells sorted from blood, taken at approximately week 37, from a patient treated with tofacitinib. Every receptor here comes from a human donor with alopecia areata. CDR3s leave out the opening cysteine and the closing phenylalanine or tryptophan. A D gene is named only where the DNA matches it firmly.

V | D | CDR3
TRBV4-3 | NA | ASSQVANSYEQY
TRBV15 | NA | ATSRGQQETQY
TRBV5-1 | NA | ASSQRSGANVLT
TRBV7-9 | TRBD1 | ASTSGTGLFDEQY
TRBV28 | TRBD2 | ASSLPGTTVLGEQY
TRBV29-1 | NA | SASRGTDTQY
TRBV5-4 | NA | ASSLATGNTGELF
TRBV27 | NA | ASSLVVGVGTDTQY
TRBV25-1 | TRBD2 | ASSSEGGADTQY
TRBV15 | TRBD1 | ATSRDRSPNYGYT
TRBV5-4 | NA | ASTGGGSKRNEQF
TRBV6-5 | NA | ASRVNHEQY
TRBV28 | TRBD2 | ASSPPMAGGTYNEQF
TRBV25-1 | TRBD1 | ASRLGTAYEQY
TRBV27 | NA | ASSSSQGRSYEQY
TRBV5-1 | TRBD2 | ASSLGLALEQY
TRBV29-1 | NA | SGTPTPGRRGTQY
TRBV27 | NA | ASLNPPYGYT
TRBV5-1 | NA | ASSSDRSSYEQY
TRBV5-1 | TRBD1 | ASSLEGRGLDTQY
TRBV10-3 | NA | AIRQGRTYNEQF
TRBV30 | NA | AWRVRTYEQY
TRBV2 | TRBD2 | ASSITSGSNEQY
TRBV27 | NA | ASSFLDRSGYT
TRBV11-2 | NA | ASSQGQSNYGYT
TRBV2 | NA | ASSTGEDNEQF
TRBV11-1 | TRBD1 | ASSPGQGYGYT
TRBV28 | TRBD1 | ASSQTGVGNYGYT
TRBV30 | NA | AWQGPAGELF
TRBV2 | NA | ARRTVAGELF
TRBV29-1 | NA | SVVFGRLRGYT
TRBV30 | NA | AWTTDMNTEAF
TRBV2 | NA | ASGYGREFSGANVLT
TRBV11-2 | NA | ASSLHYKAAEQY
TRBV7-8 | NA | ASSYQPRDYEQY
TRBV4-2 | TRBD2 | ASMEAGLAGVGTSTDTQY
TRBV10-3 | TRBD2 | AIRGLAGTGELF
TRBV29-1 | NA | SVGEAYEQH
TRBV27 | NA | ASSSYYEQY
TRBV5-4 | NA | ASSLTVERADTQY
TRBV5-1 | TRBD1 | ASSPGTANYGYT
TRBV7-8 | TRBD1 | ASSLPPGQGSGGYT
TRBV30 | NA | AWSPTGRQPQH
TRBV27 | NA | ASSFTVQGPYNEQF
TRBV19 | NA | ASSDGTPTDSTQY
TRBV20-1 | NA | SARHVDTQY
TRBV30 | NA | AWSVRPNTEAF
TRBV5-6 | TRBD2 | ASSDPSGLAGYNEQF
TRBV5-1 | TRBD2 | ASSWSREGYEQY
TRBV25-1 | TRBD1 | ASSSGDRIATNEKLF
TRBV5-1 | NA | ASSPAVGLGIEQY
TRBV9 | NA | ASSAHYPDTQY
TRBV6-1 | NA | ASSLPGWQTQY
TRBV28 | NA | ASSSRSEQY
TRBV5-1 | TRBD2 | ASSYAGTSGTNEQF
TRBV28 | NA | ASSLINTGELF
TRBV7-9 | NA | ASSRLGGSDYGYT
TRBV2 | TRBD2 | ASRPVAGPGELF